These 25 T cell receptor beta chains were all obtained from the same sample, sequenced in a study of blood T cell repertoires in COVID-19. Generated by immunoSEQ multiplex PCR, the TCRdb table keeps only in-frame clones and is missing some. Of around 420,000 clones in the sample, 70% to 90% were seen once. Sequenced: PBMCs or T cells enriched from blood (not recorded which). Source of these receptors: a woman between 35 and 50 years old with acute COVID-19.

This clone was counted many times. The same CDR3 is also encoded by other DNA sequences in this sample. The rearrangement uses TRBV2 and TRBJ1-3; 7 nucleotides align to TRBD1. The V gene's germline CDR1 is SNHLY and CDR2 FYNNEI. CDR3 size: 15 residues. Trimming at V came to 4 bases and at J to 0 bases, leaving 3 bases not matched to a gene. The CDR3 loop is CASSADRFSGNTIYF. The CDR3 DNA sequence: TGTGCCAGCAGTGCGGACAGGTTCTCTGGAAACACCATATATTTT.

The chain employs TRBV11-2 and TRBJ1-2, with TRBD1 identical over 7 bases. This CDR3 comprises 13 residues. The V gene's germline CDR1 is SGHAT and CDR2 FQNNGV. J lost 8 bases, V lost 5 bases, and 8 bases had no gene match. The CDR3 spells CASSDIRGFGYTF. DNA of the CDR3: TGTGCCAGCAGCGACATCAGGGGGTTCGGCTACACCTTC.

The sample holds one count of this clone. The chain links TRBV2 to TRBJ2-3, with D maybe TRBD2 (6 bases). V lost 7 bases to trimming and J lost 1 base, with 9 bases between them. From germline, CDR1 is SNHLY and CDR2 FYNNEI. The CDR3 covers 13 residues. The CDR3 sequence is CASIGGGTDTQYF. CDR3 coding DNA: TGTGCCAGCATAGGCGGGGGCACAGATACGCAGTATTTT.

The count of this clone is one. This chain uses TRBV7-9 with TRBJ2-2, with D uncertain. Trimming stripped 6 bases from V and 7 bases from J, with 9 bases between. This CDR3 contains 12 residues. The V gene's germline CDR1 is SEHNR and CDR2 FQNEAQ (reference sequence). The chain's CDR3 is CASRSPGGELFF. CDR3 bases: TGTGCCAGCAGGTCCCCAGGCGGGGAGCTGTTTTTT.

The chain combines TRBV7-8 with TRBJ1-5; tentatively, D is TRBD1 (5 bases). With 2 bases removed from V and 7 bases from J, the gap between germline ends came to 6 bases. The CDR3 is 12 residues long. The V gene's germline CDR1 is SGHVS and CDR2 FQNEAQ. CDR3 nucleotides: TGTGCCAGCAGCTTATGGGGCCAGCCCCAGCATTTT. This sequence encodes CASSLWGQPQHF.

J is TRBJ1-1 and V is TRBV7-2; 10 bases are shared with TRBD1. After removal of 0 bases from V and 1 base from J, the junction contained 5 bases not matched to a gene. The germline gives CDR1 SGHTA, CDR2 FQGNSA. The CDR3 is 17 amino acids. CDR3 protein: CASSLAGTGVRNTEAFF. The DNA for the CDR3 is TGTGCCAGCAGCTTAGCTGGGACAGGGGTCAGGAACACTGAAGCTTTCTTT.

This chain links TRBV19 with TRBJ1-6, with D maybe TRBD1 (6 bases). This CDR3 has 14 amino acids. Germline values: CDR1 LNHDA, CDR2 SQIVND (reference sequence). Trimming left V 4 bases short and J 5 bases short, with 9 bases between. CDR3 loop: CASSRYRDNSPLHF. The CDR3 DNA follows: TGTGCCAGTAGTAGGTACAGGGATAATTCACCCCTCCACTTT.

This chain joins TRBV23-1 and TRBJ1-4; D not resolved. TRBV23-1 is filed as an ORF, its function uncertain. The V gene lost 2 bases and the J gene lost 3 bases, with 19 bases spanning the gap. This CDR3 has 18 amino acids. CDR3 DNA: TGCGCCAGCAGTCAAATCCCTTCGCTGGGCTGGGCTAATGAAAAACTGTTTTTT. Protein sequence: CASSQIPSLGWANEKLFF.

The chain couples TRBV5-4 to TRBJ1-1, with D possibly TRBD1 on 5 matching bases. Germline loops: CDR1 SGHNT, CDR2 YYREEE (reference sequence). The CDR3 is made up of 12 amino acids. The V end was cut by 1 base, the J end by 8 bases, with 9 bases between. CDR3 nucleotide sequence: TGTGCCAGCAGCTTGTGGAGACAGGAAGCTTTCTTT. Translation gives CASSLWRQEAFF.

The chain uses TRBV19 and TRBJ1-5, with 8 nucleotides matching TRBD1. The CDR3 is 15 amino acids. V lost 7 bases to trimming and J lost 2 bases; unmatched junction nucleotides: 7. The germline V gene has CDR1 LNHDA and CDR2 SQIVND (reference sequence). The CDR3 DNA is TGTGCCAGTAAAGGCGGACAGGGAGGCAATCAGCCCCAGCATTTT. This sequence encodes CASKGGQGGNQPQHF.

The CDR3: CASSIAGRNEKLFF. CDR3 DNA: TGTGCCAGTAGTATAGCAGGGCGTAATGAAAAACTGTTTTTT. This chain joins TRBV19 and TRBJ1-4; tentatively, D is TRBD1 (5 bases). V was pared by 1 base and J by 4 bases, with 7 bases between. This CDR3 has 14 residues. Per the germline V gene, CDR1 is LNHDA and CDR2 is SQIVND (reference sequence).

The chain combines TRBV5-6 with TRBJ1-2; D is uncertain. This CDR3 comprises 11 residues. V was clipped by 4 bases and J by 4 bases, with 5 bases between them. Germline V gives CDR1 SGHDT, CDR2 YYEEEE. CDR3 coding DNA: TGTGCCAGCAGCCGGTTCTATGGCTACACCTTC. Translation gives CASSRFYGYTF.

J is TRBJ1-5 and V is TRBV3-1 (or the pseudogene TRBV3-2), with 7 bases lining up with TRBD1. Per the germline V gene, CDR1 is LGHDT and CDR2 is YNNKEL (reference sequence). The CDR3 is 14 amino acids. Trimming took 4 bases from V and 2 from J; bases not matched to a gene: 2. DNA for the CDR3: TGTGCCAGCAGCCTCGACAGGGGCAATCAGCCCCAGCATTTT. Amino acid sequence: CASSLDRGNQPQHF.

The chain combines TRBV11-2 with TRBJ1-5, with TRBD1 matching 9 bases. The germline CDR1 and CDR2 sequences are SGHAT and FQNNGV. J gave up 11 bases and V 5 bases, and 13 bases lay outside the gene matches. The CDR3 has 15 residues. The CDR3 loop reads CASSSDRGSLGAQHF. The CDR3 DNA is TGTGCCAGCAGCAGTGACAGGGGGTCCCTTGGGGCCCAGCATTTT.

The chain is built from TRBV15 and TRBJ1-5; 8 positions match TRBD1. Trimming at V came to 0 bases and at J to 6 bases, leaving 13 bases not matched to a gene. Germline V CDR1 and CDR2: LNHNV, YYDKDF (reference sequence). The CDR3 covers 18 residues. The CDR3 DNA reads as TGTGCCACCAGCAGAGATCTGCGCGTCGGACAGGGTGGTCAGCCCCAGCATTTT. Protein sequence: CATSRDLRVGQGGQPQHF.

This clone has a single count. This chain connects TRBV2 to TRBJ2-1; TRBD2 is a possible D gene (6 bases). This CDR3 region has 17 residues. The germline V gene has CDR1 SNHLY and CDR2 FYNNEI. Trimming removed 2 bases at V and 0 bases at J, with 14 bases between. CDR3 in DNA: TGTGCCAGCAGTGAACGAGGCGGAGGGAGCTCCTACAATGAGCAGTTCTTC. This translates into CASSERGGGSSYNEQFF.

This clone was detected once. The chain employs TRBV29-1 and TRBJ2-1; D may be TRBD2 (5 bases). Germline V gives CDR1 SQVTM, CDR2 ANQGSEA. There are 15 residues in the CDR3. V was shortened by 3 bases and J by 5 bases, with 17 bases between the two germline ends. The CDR3 spells CSVDFYRVGNNEQFF. The CDR3 DNA reads as TGCAGCGTTGATTTTTACCGGGTCGGGAACAATGAGCAGTTCTTC.

The rearrangement links TRBV18 to TRBJ2-3; TRBD1 is a possible D gene (6 bases). The CDR3 is made up of 17 amino acids. Between the trimmed V and J ends, which lost 4 bases and 0 bases, there was a span of 17 bases. Germline V CDR1 and CDR2: KGHSH, LQKENI. CDR3 DNA sequence: TGTGCCAGCTCACGAAAAACCTTAGGACAGAGCACAGATACGCAGTATTTT. Residues: CASSRKTLGQSTDTQYF. Full variable domain (missing parts from reference TRBV18 and TRBJ2-3): NAGVMQNPRHLVRRRGQEARLRCSPMKGHSHVYWYRQLPEEGLKFMVYLQKENIIDESGMPKERFSAEFPKEGPSILRIQQVVRGDSAAYFCASSRKTLGQSTDTQYFGPGTRLTVL.

This chain connects TRBV3-1 (or the pseudogene TRBV3-2) to TRBJ2-7, with 11 positions matching TRBD2. The CDR3 has 16 amino acids. Germline V gene data show CDR1 as LGHDT and CDR2 as YNNKEL (reference sequence). The junction had 2 bases not matched to a gene; V was cut back by 1 base and J by 0 bases. CDR3 nucleotides: TGTGCCAGCAGCCAAGTGACTAGCGGGAACTCCTACGAGCAGTACTTC. It encodes CASSQVTSGNSYEQYF.

The chain couples TRBV18 to TRBJ1-5; 11 nucleotides agree with TRBD1. CDR3 size: 18 residues. V lost 3 bases, J lost 0 bases, and 7 bases stayed unmatched. Germline CDR1 is KGHSH and CDR2 is LQKENI. CDR3 nucleotide sequence: TGTGCCAGCTCACCGACCGGGACAGGGGGTACTAGCAATCAGCCCCAGCATTTT. It yields the protein CASSPTGTGGTSNQPQHF.

The gene calls are TRBV9 and TRBJ2-7; the D gene is possibly TRBD1 (7 bases). The CDR3 is 16 residues long. Trimming removed 3 bases from V and 4 bases from J, with 20 bases in between. Germline-derived CDR1 and CDR2 are SGDLS and YYNGEE. DNA of the CDR3: TGTGCCAGCAGCGCGGGGGACAGCCAGGGCCTTTACGAGCAGTACTTC. This translates into CASSAGDSQGLYEQYF.

The sample holds one count of this clone. Here the CDR3 DNA reads TGTGCCACGAAGCGTGAACGGAGCACTGAAGCTTTCTTT. This sequence encodes CATKRERSTEAFF. The chain couples TRBV15 to TRBJ1-1, with D unresolved. The CDR3 has 13 residues. Germline CDR1 LNHNV, CDR2 YYDKDF (reference sequence). V was clipped by 9 bases and J by 4 bases, with 15 bases between them.

This clone was seen only a few times. The V and J genes are TRBV10-2 and TRBJ1-2; 10 nucleotides align to TRBD1. Per germline, CDR1 WSHSY and CDR2 SAAADI. The trim removed 8 bases at V and 8 bases at J, leaving 14 bases unmatched. The length of the CDR3 is 15 residues. The CDR3 loop is CASDRGTGERGGYTF. The CDR3 DNA sequence: TGCGCCAGCGACCGAGGGACAGGGGAACGGGGAGGCTACACCTTC.

The chain employs TRBV18 and TRBJ1-4, with 9 positions matching TRBD1. V dropped 4 bases and J dropped 0; count of bases not matched to a gene: 3. The CDR3 extends over 16 amino acids. Germline V CDR1 and CDR2: KGHSH, LQKENI. DNA for the CDR3: TGTGCCAGCTCACAAAACAGGGGGCCAACTAATGAAAAACTGTTTTTT. Translation: CASSQNRGPTNEKLFF.

In DNA, the CDR3 is TGTGCCTGGAGGGGACTAGCGGGGAACACCGGGGAGCTGTTTTTT. Translation: CAWRGLAGNTGELFF. The chain links TRBV30 to TRBJ2-2; 12 nucleotides match TRBD2. The V gene end was trimmed by 3 bases and the J gene end by 1 base; junction bases not matched to a gene: 0. Germline CDR1 and CDR2: GTSNPN and SVGIG (reference sequence). The CDR3 runs 15 residues.